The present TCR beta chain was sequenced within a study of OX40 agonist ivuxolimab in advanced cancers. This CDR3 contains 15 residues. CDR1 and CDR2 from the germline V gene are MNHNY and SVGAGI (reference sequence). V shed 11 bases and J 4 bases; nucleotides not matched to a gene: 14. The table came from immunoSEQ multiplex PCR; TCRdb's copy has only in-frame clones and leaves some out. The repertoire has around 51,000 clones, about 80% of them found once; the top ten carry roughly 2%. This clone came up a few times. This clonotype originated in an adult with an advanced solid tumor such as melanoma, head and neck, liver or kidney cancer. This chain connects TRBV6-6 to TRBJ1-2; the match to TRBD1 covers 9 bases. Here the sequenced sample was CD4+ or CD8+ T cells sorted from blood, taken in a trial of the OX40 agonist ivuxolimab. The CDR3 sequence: CAANRDRDKSYGYTF. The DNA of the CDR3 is TGTGCCGCGAACCGGGACAGGGATAAATCCTATGGCTACACCTTC.